This TCR beta chain was identified in a study of shared T cell receptors in the human thymus. Losses at the gene ends were 7 bases for V and 0 bases for J; bases not matched to a gene: 8. CDR3 length: 16 residues. Germline CDR1 reads MDHEN; CDR2 reads SYDVKM. Libraries were prepared by immunoSEQ multiplex PCR; TCRdb keeps only in-frame clonotypes and omits some of them. Of 540,000 or so clones listed, around three quarters are singletons. This sample also belongs to another study, concerning human thymus T cells. This second report adds: Related studies noted strongly shared thymic repertoires across unrelated people.

The sample was thymocytes. This TCR was sampled from a boy in the first two years of life with a congenital heart defect. This chain links TRBV28 with TRBJ2-1, with TRBD1 matching 8 bases. For the CDR3, the DNA is TGTGCCAGCACCGACCCAGACAGGGGCTCCTACAATGAGCAGTTCTTC. It specifies CASTDPDRGSYNEQFF.